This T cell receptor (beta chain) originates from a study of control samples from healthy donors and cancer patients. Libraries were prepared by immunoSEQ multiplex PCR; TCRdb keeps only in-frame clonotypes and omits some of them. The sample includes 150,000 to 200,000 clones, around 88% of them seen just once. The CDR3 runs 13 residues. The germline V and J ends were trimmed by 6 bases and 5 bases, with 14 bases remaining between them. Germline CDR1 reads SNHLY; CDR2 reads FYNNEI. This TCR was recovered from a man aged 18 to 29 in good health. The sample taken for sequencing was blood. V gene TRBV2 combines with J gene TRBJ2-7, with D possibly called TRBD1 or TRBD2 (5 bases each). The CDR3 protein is CASSEGPLDEQYF. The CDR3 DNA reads TGTGCCAGCAGCGAGGGACCTCTTGACGAGCAGTACTTC.